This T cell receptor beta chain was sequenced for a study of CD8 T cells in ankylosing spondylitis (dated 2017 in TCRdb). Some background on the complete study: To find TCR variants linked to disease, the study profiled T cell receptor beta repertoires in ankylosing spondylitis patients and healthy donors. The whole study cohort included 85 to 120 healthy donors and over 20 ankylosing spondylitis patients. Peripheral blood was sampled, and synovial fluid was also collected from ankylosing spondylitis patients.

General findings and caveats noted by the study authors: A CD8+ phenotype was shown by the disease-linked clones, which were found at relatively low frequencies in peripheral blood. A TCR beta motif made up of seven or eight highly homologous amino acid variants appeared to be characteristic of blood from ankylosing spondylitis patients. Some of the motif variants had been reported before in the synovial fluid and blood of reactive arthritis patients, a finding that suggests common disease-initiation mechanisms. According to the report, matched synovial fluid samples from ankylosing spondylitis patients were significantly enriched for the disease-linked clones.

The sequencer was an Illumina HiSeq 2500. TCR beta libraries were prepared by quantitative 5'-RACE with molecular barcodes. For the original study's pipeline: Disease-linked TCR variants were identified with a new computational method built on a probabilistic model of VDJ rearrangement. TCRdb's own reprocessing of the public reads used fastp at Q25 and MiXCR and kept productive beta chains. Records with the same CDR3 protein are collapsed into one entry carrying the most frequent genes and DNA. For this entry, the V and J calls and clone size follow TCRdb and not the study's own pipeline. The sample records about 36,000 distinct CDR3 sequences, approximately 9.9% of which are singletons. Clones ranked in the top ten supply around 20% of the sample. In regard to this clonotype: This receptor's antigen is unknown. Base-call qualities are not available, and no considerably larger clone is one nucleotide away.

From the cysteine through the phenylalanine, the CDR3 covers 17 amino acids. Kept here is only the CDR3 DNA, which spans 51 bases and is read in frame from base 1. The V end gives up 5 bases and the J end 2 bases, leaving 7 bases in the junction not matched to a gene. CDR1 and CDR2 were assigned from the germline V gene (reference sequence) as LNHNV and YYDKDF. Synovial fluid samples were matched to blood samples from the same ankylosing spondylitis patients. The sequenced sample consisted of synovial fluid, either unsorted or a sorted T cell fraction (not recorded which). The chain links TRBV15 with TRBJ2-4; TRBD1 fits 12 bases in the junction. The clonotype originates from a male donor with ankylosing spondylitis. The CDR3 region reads CATSDPGTGGPKNIQYF. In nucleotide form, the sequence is TGTGCCACCAGCGATCCCGGGACAGGGGGCCCCAAAAACATTCAGTACTTC. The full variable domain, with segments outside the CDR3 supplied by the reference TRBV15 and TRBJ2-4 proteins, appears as DAMVIQNPRYQVTQFGKPVTLSCSQTLNHNVMYWYQQKSSQAPKLLFHYYDKDFNNEADTPDNFQSRRPNTSFCFLDIRSPGLGDTAMYLCATSDPGTGGPKNIQYFGAGTRLSVL.